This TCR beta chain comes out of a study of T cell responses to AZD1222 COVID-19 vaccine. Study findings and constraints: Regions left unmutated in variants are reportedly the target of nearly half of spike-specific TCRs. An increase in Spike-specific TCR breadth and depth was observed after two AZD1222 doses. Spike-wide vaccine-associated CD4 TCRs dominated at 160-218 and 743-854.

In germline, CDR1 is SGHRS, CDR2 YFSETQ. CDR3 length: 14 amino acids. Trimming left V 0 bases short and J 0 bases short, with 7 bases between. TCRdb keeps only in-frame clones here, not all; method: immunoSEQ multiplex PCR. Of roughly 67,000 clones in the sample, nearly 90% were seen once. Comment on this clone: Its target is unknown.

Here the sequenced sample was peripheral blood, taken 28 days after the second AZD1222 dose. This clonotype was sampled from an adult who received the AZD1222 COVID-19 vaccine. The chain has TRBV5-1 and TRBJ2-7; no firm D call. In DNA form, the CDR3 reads TGCGCCAGCAGCTTGGTTGTCACCTCCTACGAGCAGTACTTC. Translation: CASSLVVTSYEQYF.